The present TCR beta chain was sequenced within a study of early T cells in non-severe SARS-CoV-2 infection. This clonotype was detected only once. The TCR library protocol attached unique molecular identifiers to the individual cDNA molecules. TCRdb reprocessed the 5' RACE reads via MiXCR and lists one record per CDR3 protein. In the table there are tens of thousands of distinct CDR3 sequences, more than 10% of which are singletons. Sequencing was carried out using whole blood. This TCR was recovered from an adult who was a healthcare worker with PCR-confirmed SARS-CoV-2 infection or an uninfected control (not recorded which).

CDR3 coding DNA: TGTGCCAGCGAAGGGCTCCTGAACACTGAAGCTTTCTTT. As protein: CASEGLLNTEAFF. V and J are TRBV28 and TRBJ1-1, with D hard to call. V was trimmed by 8 bases and J by 0 bases, leaving 10 bases between them. Germline V gene sequence: CDR1 MDHEN, CDR2 SYDVKM. The CDR3 runs 13 residues.